Presented here are 16 T cell receptor beta chains from one specimen sequenced in a study of cytomegalovirus exposure and HLA in healthy donors (dated by TCRdb to the late 2010s). Receptors were amplified or captured by the immunoSEQ multiplex PCR assay. For the multiplex PCR, a mixture combining 60 forward primers for TCR Vbeta segments and 13 reverse primers for TCR Jbeta segments was used. As stored in TCRdb, this immuneACCESS dataset retains in-frame rearrangements with V and J assigned. A fraction of the clones does not appear; measured against another copy, unresolved V genes explain less than half of the discrepancy, and the remainder lacks a known reason. The sample table lists roughly 190,000 clones, around 79% of them with a count of one. The ten largest account for more than 1.5% of the sample. Material for sequencing was PBMCs. The receptors shown here come from a girl aged 5 to 17 in good health and CMV-seropositive.

The V and J genes are TRBV9 and TRBJ2-5, with a tentative D call TRBD2 (5 bases). The CDR3 length is 13 residues. Germline-derived CDR1 and CDR2 are SGDLS and YYNGEE. The V end was cut by 0 bases, the J end by 7 bases, with 10 bases between. CDR3 residues: CASSVDGGGTQYF. The CDR3 DNA reads TGTGCCAGCAGCGTAGACGGAGGAGGGACCCAGTACTTC.

V is TRBV5-4 and J is TRBJ2-3; D is possibly TRBD2 (5 bases). The CDR3 sequence is 12 residues long. V lost 2 bases, J lost 6 bases, and 7 bases lay in between. Germline-derived CDR1 and CDR2 are SGHNT and YYREEE (reference sequence). In nucleotides, the CDR3 is TGTGCCAGCAGCTTTAGCGAGGATACGCAGTATTTT. Translating it yields CASSFSEDTQYF.

The rearrangement joins TRBV6-5 to TRBJ2-7; TRBD1 agrees at 8 bases. The CDR3 runs 14 residues. V gave up 4 bases and J gave up 5 bases; unmatched junction bases: 7. Germline CDR1 reads MNHEY; CDR2 reads SVGAGI. The CDR3 DNA is TGTGCCAGCAGTTCCCGGACAGGGAAGCACGAGCAGTACTTC. Translation: CASSSRTGKHEQYF.

The V call is TRBV14, the J call TRBJ2-2, with 7 bases that match TRBD1. The germline V gene has CDR1 SGHDN and CDR2 FVKESK. This CDR3 contains 16 residues. The trim removed 4 bases at V and 1 base at J, leaving 6 bases unmatched. The CDR3 reads CASSLSGTENTGELFF. DNA for the CDR3: TGTGCCAGCAGCCTGTCCGGGACAGAGAACACCGGGGAGCTGTTTTTT.

The chain is built from TRBV6-1 and TRBJ2-5; D is ambiguous. The V gene lost 3 bases and the J gene lost 1 base, with 12 bases spanning the gap. The CDR3 loop spans 15 amino acids. CDR1 is MNHNS and CDR2 is SASEGT in the germline V gene. The CDR3 DNA reads TGTGCCAGCAGTGATGGGCAGGCCCTCCAAGAGACCCAGTACTTC. Protein sequence: CASSDGQALQETQYF.

V and J are TRBV7-8 and TRBJ1-3, with D possibly being TRBD1 (6 bases). The CDR3 consists of 17 residues. Per germline, CDR1 SGHVS and CDR2 FQNEAQ. V was pared by 4 bases and J by 0 bases, with 16 bases between. DNA of the CDR3: TGTGCCAGCAGCTCCACGTGGGACACGAGCTCTGGAAACACCATATATTTT. This codes for CASSSTWDTSSGNTIYF.

V is TRBV5-4 and J is TRBJ2-5, with 10 bases fitting TRBD2. V shed 0 bases, J shed 0 bases, and the junction held 2 bases outside the gene matches. Germline lookup yields CDR1 SGHNT and CDR2 YYREEE (reference sequence). This CDR3 has 16 amino acids. Written as DNA, the CDR3 is TGTGCCAGCAGCTTGGGGCTAGCGGGGGACCAAGAGACCCAGTACTTC. It yields the protein CASSLGLAGDQETQYF.

V gene TRBV18 combines with J gene TRBJ1-1, with D unclear. The CDR3 covers 14 residues. V was shortened by 4 bases and J by 1 base, with 10 bases between the two germline ends. Germline values: CDR1 KGHSH, CDR2 LQKENI. The CDR3 is CASSRTEGNTEAFF. CDR3 nucleotide sequence: TGTGCCAGCTCACGGACCGAGGGGAACACTGAAGCTTTCTTT.

The V and J genes are TRBV28 and TRBJ1-5; D ambiguous. Germline V gives CDR1 MDHEN, CDR2 SYDVKM. V lost 6 bases and J 10 bases, leaving 22 bases between the germline ends. The CDR3 length is 15 residues. CDR3 sequence (DNA): TGTGCCAGCAGAGCCGGGATTTCACCTATCCTCCCCCAGCATTTT. Translating gives CASRAGISPILPQHF.

This clone was seen just once. The rearrangement links TRBV5-4 to TRBJ1-1, with D possibly matching TRBD1 (5 bases). Germline CDR1 is SGHNT and CDR2 is YYREEE (reference sequence). Deletions cut 2 bases from V and 1 base from J, with 15 bases between. The CDR3 consists of 16 residues. The CDR3 spells CASSFGGAAGNTEAFF. CDR3 bases: TGTGCCAGCAGCTTTGGCGGGGCGGCGGGGAACACTGAAGCTTTCTTT.

This rearrangement joins TRBV7-2 to TRBJ2-5, with 12 bases identical to TRBD2. The trim removed 3 bases at V and 5 bases at J, leaving 13 bases unmatched. Germline V lookup: CDR1 SGHTA, CDR2 FQGNSA. The length of the CDR3 is 18 residues. The chain's CDR3 is CASSFPGLAGYLGETQYF. The CDR3 DNA is TGTGCCAGCAGCTTCCCCGGACTAGCGGGGTACCTGGGGGAGACCCAGTACTTC.

This clone was counted only a few times. This chain uses TRBV18 with TRBJ2-7, with 13 bases that match TRBD2. Germline CDR1 reads KGHSH; CDR2 reads LQKENI. This CDR3 comprises 15 residues. V was pared by 5 bases and J by 3 bases, with 4 bases of the junction left unmatched. As DNA, the CDR3 is TGTGCCAGCTCAAAGGGACTAGCGGGGAACTACGAGCAGTACTTC. Residues: CASSKGLAGNYEQYF.

CDR3 in DNA: TGTGCCAGCAGTTATGGACAGGGTCAGTCGGCCCAGTACTTC. Translating it yields CASSYGQGQSAQYF. The chain combines TRBV6-5 with TRBJ2-5; 8 bases line up with TRBD1. The CDR3 sequence is 14 residues long. CDR1 and CDR2 (germline): MNHEY, SVGAGI. V was pared by 3 bases and J by 9 bases, with 9 bases of the junction left unmatched.

The V call is TRBV2, the J call TRBJ1-2, with 9 bases lining up with TRBD1. With V trimmed by 6 bases and J by 8 bases, 7 bases remained unmatched. The CDR3 extends over 13 amino acids. The germline CDR1 and CDR2 sequences are SNHLY and FYNNEI. Written as DNA, the CDR3 is TGTGCCAGCAGCGCACAGGGGGCGGGGGGCTACACCTTC. It codes for CASSAQGAGGYTF.

The chain combines TRBV5-1 with TRBJ2-5; TRBD1 might be the D (6 bases). Trimming left V 3 bases short and J 2 bases short, with 17 bases between. Looked up from germline, CDR1 is SGHRS and CDR2 is YFSETQ. The CDR3 is 16 residues long. The CDR3, as DNA: TGCGCCAGCAGCTCGCCGGTCAGGGGTAGGCAAGAGACCCAGTACTTC. It codes for CASSSPVRGRQETQYF.

The chain uses TRBV5-1 and TRBJ1-4; unclear D gene. Trimming cost V 2 bases and J 6 bases, with 17 bases left between them. CDR1 is SGHRS and CDR2 is YFSETQ in the germline V gene. The CDR3 is 16 residues long. CDR3 nucleotides: TGCGCCAGCAGCTTACCCCCTGGCGGCAGAGATGAAAAACTGTTTTTT. This translates into CASSLPPGGRDEKLFF.